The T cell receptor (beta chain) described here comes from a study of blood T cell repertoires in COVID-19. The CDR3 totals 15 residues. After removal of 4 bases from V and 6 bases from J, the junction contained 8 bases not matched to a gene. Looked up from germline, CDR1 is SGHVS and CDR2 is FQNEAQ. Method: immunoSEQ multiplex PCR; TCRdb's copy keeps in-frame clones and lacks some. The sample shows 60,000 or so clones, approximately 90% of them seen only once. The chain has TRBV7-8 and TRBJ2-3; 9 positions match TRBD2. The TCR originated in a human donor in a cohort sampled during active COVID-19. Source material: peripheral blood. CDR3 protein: CASSSSAGGPDTQYF. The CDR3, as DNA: TGTGCCAGCAGCTCATCTGCGGGAGGGCCGGATACGCAGTATTTT.